This TCR beta chain was retrieved from a study of glioma-infiltrating T cells. Overall study findings and caveats: CDR3 overlap between tissue and blood was very small.

In regard to this clonotype: The antigen is not known.

The CDR3 extends over 14 amino acids. V lost 6 bases, J lost 3 bases, and 13 bases lay in between. Germline loops: CDR1 SGHAT, CDR2 FQNNGV. Using RNA template, CDR3s of TCR alpha and beta were amplified with iRepertoire arm-PCR. MiXCR was run by TCRdb on the multiplex PCR reads, yielding one entry per CDR3 protein. The table records tens of thousands of distinct CDR3 sequences, 23% of them present only once. The clonotype comes from a human donor with low-grade glioma or glioblastoma, undergoing nonglioma brain surgery, or in good health (not recorded which). This chain joins TRBV11-2 and TRBJ2-3; D possibly matches TRBD1 or TRBD2 (5 bases each). Sequencing was done on a sample of glioma tissue, nonneoplastic brain tissue, or PBMCs (not recorded which). The DNA of the CDR3 is TGTGCCAGCAGAAAGCCGGGACGAACAGATACGCAGTATTTT. Translating it yields CASRKPGRTDTQYF.